Shown below are 18 T cell receptor beta chains from a single sample sequenced in a study of shared clonotypes between healthy human individuals. The data were produced by immunoSEQ multiplex PCR, yet TCRdb's version contains in-frame clones alone and is incomplete. Of under 850,000 clones in the sample, approximately 72% were seen once. The sample taken for sequencing was memory CD4+ T cells sorted from blood. As to subset: CD45RA-negative fraction. These receptors originate from a woman in her twenties or thirties in good health.

CDR3 nucleotides: TGTGCCAGCAGTTACTCTGCGTTTATGAACACTGAAGCTTTCTTT. It specifies CASSYSAFMNTEAFF. The V gene is TRBV6-5, the J gene TRBJ1-1, with no clear D. Trimming shortened V by 0 bases and J by 0 bases, and 8 bases separated the two germline ends. The length of the CDR3 is 15 residues. Per the germline V gene, CDR1 is MNHEY and CDR2 is SVGAGI.

The gene calls are TRBV2 and TRBJ2-3; the D gene is possibly TRBD1 (5 bases). Trimming pared 10 bases from V and 5 bases from J, leaving 13 bases between. CDR3 length: 12 residues. Looked up from germline, CDR1 is SNHLY and CDR2 is FYNNEI. The DNA of the CDR3 is TGTGCCAAGGGGTTTCGTCGAGATACGCAGTATTTT. It is translated as CAKGFRRDTQYF.

There are a few counts of this clone. Distinct nucleotide sequences in the sample also encode this CDR3. This chain links TRBV20-1 with TRBJ2-5; D uncertain. Germline V gene lookup returns CDR1 DFQATT and CDR2 SNEGSKA (reference sequence). The CDR3 consists of 10 residues. Trimming stripped 0 bases from V and 4 bases from J, with 0 bases between. For the CDR3, the DNA is TGCAGTGCTAGAGAAGAGACCCAGTACTTC. Protein sequence: CSAREETQYF.

At least ten counts were recorded for this clone. The chain links TRBV5-1 to TRBJ1-1, with a possible D match to TRBD1 (5 bases). V was shortened by 4 bases and J by 0 bases, with 19 bases between the two germline ends. This CDR3 contains 17 residues. The germline CDR1 and CDR2 sequences are SGHRS and YFSETQ. The CDR3 is CASSTETVNTLNTEAFF. The DNA of the CDR3 is TGCGCCAGCAGCACGGAGACAGTGAATACCCTGAACACTGAAGCTTTCTTT.

This chain links TRBV28 with TRBJ2-1; D is unclear. The CDR3 is made up of 15 amino acids. Germline V gene lookup returns CDR1 MDHEN and CDR2 SYDVKM. Trimming stripped 4 bases from V and 4 bases from J, with 14 bases between. The CDR3: CASSSPAQNYNEQFF. CDR3 DNA: TGTGCCAGCAGTTCCCCCGCACAGAATTACAATGAGCAGTTCTTC. Drawing the rest from reference TRBV28 and TRBJ2-1, the complete variable domain is DVKVTQSSRYLVKRTGEKVFLECVQDMDHENMFWYRQDPGLGLRLIYFSYDVKMKEKGDIPEGYSVSREKKERFSLILESASTNQTSMYLCASSSPAQNYNEQFFGPGTRLTVL.

V and J are TRBV10-3 and TRBJ2-7; D may be TRBD1 or TRBD2 (5 bases each). V was pared by 4 bases and J by 4 bases, with 17 bases between. The CDR3 covers 15 residues. Germline V gene sequence: CDR1 ENHRY, CDR2 SYGVKD. In nucleotides, the CDR3 is TGTGCCATCAGTGGGGACGACTTCGGACATTACGAGCAGTACTTC. This codes for CAISGDDFGHYEQYF.

The CDR3 nucleotides are TGTGCCAGCAGCTTAAACGCGGGAGGGGGAGGGGATGAGCAGTTCTTC. Its protein product is CASSLNAGGGGDEQFF. The rearrangement links TRBV7-3 to TRBJ2-1; 9 nucleotides align to TRBD2. Looked up from germline, CDR1 is SGHTA and CDR2 is FQGTGA. Germline trimming cut 1 base from V and 8 bases from J; bases unmatched to any gene: 9. The CDR3 consists of 16 residues.

The V call is TRBV2, the J call TRBJ2-4; D is unclear. There are 13 residues in the CDR3. V lost 7 bases and J 6 bases, leaving 13 bases between the germline ends. Germline values: CDR1 SNHLY, CDR2 FYNNEI. The CDR3 is CASTVQVGNIQYF. CDR3 nucleotide sequence: TGTGCCAGCACAGTCCAGGTCGGAAACATTCAGTACTTC. Full variable domain (outside the CDR3, taken from reference TRBV2 and TRBJ2-4): EPEVTQTPSHQVTQMGQEVILRCVPISNHLYFYWYRQILGQKVEFLVSFYNNEISEKSEIFDDQFSVERPDGSNFTLKIRSTKLEDSAMYFCASTVQVGNIQYFGAGTRLSVL.

V usage is TRBV25-1 and J usage is TRBJ1-1; 10 nucleotides align to TRBD1. There are 16 residues in the CDR3. Looked up from germline, CDR1 is MGHDK and CDR2 is SYGVNS. V lost 4 bases to trimming and J lost 3 bases; unmatched junction nucleotides: 8. The CDR3 here is CASSVRQGAGDTEAFF. CDR3 nucleotides: TGTGCCAGCAGTGTTAGACAGGGGGCGGGTGACACTGAAGCTTTCTTT.

This chain links TRBV4-1 with TRBJ2-3; TRBD1 matches at 9 bases. The CDR3 consists of 15 residues. Germline V gene sequence: CDR1 MGHRA, CDR2 YSYEKL. The V and J ends lost 5 bases and 4 bases, in that order; junction bases with no gene match: 7. The CDR3 spells CASSSKTGGSDTQYF. In DNA form, the CDR3 reads TGCGCCAGCAGCTCTAAAACAGGGGGCTCAGATACGCAGTATTTT.

This clone was counted a few times. The rearrangement uses TRBV28 and TRBJ1-2; D may be TRBD1 (6 bases). Deletions cut 5 bases from V and 6 bases from J, with 19 bases between. This CDR3 is built from 15 residues. Looked up from germline, CDR1 is MDHEN and CDR2 is SYDVKM. The CDR3 spells CASSPNVQGSHGYTF. In DNA, the CDR3 is TGTGCCAGCAGTCCAAACGTCCAGGGGAGTCATGGCTACACCTTC.

This chain links TRBV7-9 with TRBJ1-4; D not certain. The germline V gene encodes CDR1 SEHNR and CDR2 FQNEAQ (reference sequence). V was trimmed by 4 bases and J by 5 bases, leaving 8 bases between them. This CDR3 has 13 amino acids. As DNA, the CDR3 is TGTGCCAGCAGCTCGGACGGAAATGAAAAACTGTTTTTT. Its protein is CASSSDGNEKLFF. The complete variable domain, with remaining parts taken from reference TRBV7-9 and TRBJ1-4, reads DTGVSQNPRHKITKRGQNVTFRCDPISEHNRLYWYRQTLGQGPEFLTYFQNEAQLEKSRLLSDRFSAERPKGSFSTLEIQRTEQGDSAMYLCASSSDGNEKLFFGSGTQLSVL.

This clone was found a few times. This chain joins TRBV28 and TRBJ2-7; 11 bases line up with TRBD2. This CDR3 region has 16 residues. The trim removed 2 bases at V and 5 bases at J, leaving 8 bases unmatched. Per the germline V gene, CDR1 is MDHEN and CDR2 is SYDVKM. The CDR3 region is CASSLTTSGSKNEQYF. The CDR3 coding sequence is TGTGCCAGCAGTTTAACCACTAGCGGGAGTAAGAACGAGCAGTACTTC.

The chain has TRBV28 and TRBJ2-2, with D perhaps given as TRBD1 or TRBD2 (5 bases each). CDR1 and CDR2 (germline): MDHEN, SYDVKM. The V end was cut by 3 bases, the J end by 6 bases, with 14 bases between. The CDR3 consists of 15 residues. The DNA of the CDR3 is TGTGCCAGCAGTTTGTTTGGGGGTATTCCCGGGGAGCTGTTTTTT. This gives the protein CASSLFGGIPGELFF.

CDR3 DNA sequence: TGCAGCGTTGAAGAGTTGTCAAGCCCAGATACGCAGTATTTT. Amino acid sequence: CSVEELSSPDTQYF. J is TRBJ2-3 and V is TRBV29-1; D is ambiguous. Germline V CDR1 and CDR2: SQVTM, ANQGSEA. Trimming left V 0 bases short and J 4 bases short, with 11 bases between. This CDR3 region has 14 residues.

The J gene is TRBJ2-3, the V gene TRBV19; tentatively, D is TRBD1 (7 bases). Between the trimmed V and J ends, which lost 9 bases and 2 bases, there was a span of 12 bases. Germline loops: CDR1 LNHDA, CDR2 SQIVND (reference sequence). The CDR3 extends over 13 amino acids. CDR3 nucleotide sequence: TGTGCCAGCGCGGGACAGTCCACAGATACGCAGTATTTT. It encodes CASAGQSTDTQYF.

Only a few counts were recorded for this clone. The V call is TRBV29-1, the J call TRBJ2-5, with D maybe TRBD2 (6 bases). CDR1 and CDR2 from the germline V gene are SQVTM and ANQGSEA. The CDR3 has 12 amino acids. For the CDR3, the DNA is TGCTCATCTCGGGGAGGAGAAGAGACCCAGTACTTC. The encoded protein is CSSRGGEETQYF.

With respect to this clone: At the DNA level, this CDR3 is encoded by other sequences in the same sample as well. The rearrangement uses TRBV5-4 and TRBJ1-2; D perhaps matches TRBD1 (5 bases). V was pared by 0 bases and J by 5 bases, with 8 bases between. The CDR3 consists of 13 residues. The germline gives CDR1 SGHNT, CDR2 YYREEE (reference sequence). CDR3 nucleotides: TGTGCCAGCAGCTTGGTGGCAGGGTATGGCTACACCTTC. Translation: CASSLVAGYGYTF.